This entry concerns a single TCR beta chain. Its specificity is not known. This sample is drawn from a study of tumor-infiltrating lymphocytes in localized non-small cell lung cancer. Study-level background: Tumor tissue and non-adjacent uninvolved lung came from each patient.

Notes on the study in general: Each assay used a separate piece of the same tissue. T-cell fraction did not differ between immunotypes IM1 and IM2. No link was found between tumor T-cell fraction and recurrence-free survival.

CDR3 length: 14 residues. V shed 5 bases and J shed 1 base, with 10 bases lying between them. CDR1 and CDR2 (germline): SGHVS, FNYEAQ. Libraries were prepared by immunoSEQ multiplex PCR; TCRdb keeps only in-frame clonotypes and omits some of them. The sample has some 15,000 clones; approximately 80% are singletons. Specimen: lung tumor tissue. This clonotype was sampled from a human donor with non-small cell lung cancer. J is TRBJ2-3 and V is TRBV7-6; D may match TRBD1 or TRBD2 (5 bases each). The CDR3 region has the DNA TGTGCCAGCAGCGGGGACGGAGGCACAGATACGCAGTATTTT. It encodes CASSGDGGTDTQYF.